This note documents a single T cell receptor (beta chain) sequence. Its specific antigen is unknown. No much larger clone exists at a distance of one base, and base qualities are not known. Systemically healthy Caucasian individuals from Russia, 35 to 50 in total and aged about 6 to 90 years, were included as donors. Approximately 9.7 milliliters of peripheral blood were drawn from each donor into EDTA-treated Vacutainer tubes. Ficoll-Paque density-gradient centrifugation was used to isolate PBMCs, with at least 6.5 million per sample. Trizol reagent was used to extract total RNA from PBMCs, with at least 5 micrograms per sample. For every donor, flow cytometry on a PBMC aliquot measured the percentage of naive CD45RAhigh/CD27high T cells. This sample was taken from a study of blood T cells in healthy people across ages (dated by TCRdb to the mid-2010s). Regarding the study in general: Template switching captured roughly one uniquely barcoded TCR beta cDNA molecule per two T cells in model experiments. Age-related changes in TCR beta repertoire diversity were measured in the study by deep sequencing normalized with unique cDNA molecular identifiers. The donors were divided into four age groups: young (average about 15 years), middle-aged (over 35), aged (approximately 62) and long-lived (82). To avoid experimental bias, donors of different ages were randomly spread across the sequencing lanes. For two donors (one aged 18 to 30 and one aged 80 or older), the study analyzed two additional independent replicas of 1 million unique cDNA reads from the same blood draw.

The investigation overall reported the following: Estimates of total diversity from one million sequenced T cells were regarded as lower bounds and underestimates. Observed TCR beta diversity correlated strongly with the percentage of naive T cells measured by flow cytometry. Observed TCR beta diversity per million T cells fell roughly linearly with age, and a significant reduction was already apparent by age approximately 40. Because profiling used bulk unsorted PBMCs, naive and antigen-experienced compartments could not be compared conclusively. Compared with the aged group, the long-lived group had more naive CD4+ T cells, fewer expanded clones and increased TCR diversity, suggesting age selection. Because donor CMV infection status was unknown, age-related changes in expanded clonotypes were potentially confounded.

Libraries were constructed by 5' RACE. The listed sequencing device is Illumina HiSeq 2500. A second about 6 to 11 cycle PCR used a sample-barcoded 5' primer and a J-beta primer mix. A template-switch 5' adaptor carrying 12 random nucleotides introduced a unique molecular identifier onto each TCR beta cDNA molecule. Each sample yielded at least 3 million CDR3-containing paired-end reads. All of the RNA was converted into first-strand cDNA using the Mint cDNA synthesis kit, with a TRBC-specific oligonucleotide serving as the primer. Following uracil-DNA glycosylase treatment, a first 18-cycle PCR with universal primers M1SS and BC2_uni_R was performed on all cDNA. The original methods were these. Normalization of each sample was performed by random selection of 1 million high-quality reads, each carrying a distinct molecular identifier. Instead of being binned into consensus sequences, reads that shared molecular identifiers were thrown out. MiTCR, run with a Q25 quality threshold and the strictest error-elimination algorithm, handled CDR3 identification, clonotype clustering and error correction. A nonparametric unseen species model using Euler transformation provided a lower-bound estimate of total TCR beta diversity. TCRdb applied fastp at Q25 and MiXCR to the public reads, then kept only in-frame beta chains. Duplicate CDR3 protein sequences are folded into a single record with the most common DNA and genes. The V and J calls come from TCRdb's annotation, not from the publication. The sample has 650,000 to 800,000 distinct CDR3 sequences on record, 40% to 50% of them singletons. The leading ten clones occupy roughly 18% of the sample.

There are 18 amino acids in the CDR3, from cysteine to phenylalanine inclusive. Only the CDR3 part of the read is kept: 54 bases, read in frame from the first base. The germline V end is reduced by 2 bases and the J end by 1 base; junction bases left unmatched: 10. For CDR1 and CDR2, the germline V gene lists SGHRS and YFSETQ. Recombination joined TRBV5-1 with TRBJ2-4, with TRBD1 matching 9 junction bases. Sequencing was performed on blood. This TCR derives from a man in his fifties or sixties in good health. The CDR3 amino acid sequence is: CASSLVLSGTGAKNIQYF. The sequence in DNA is TGCGCCAGCAGCTTAGTACTCAGCGGGACAGGGGCCAAAAACATTCAGTACTTC. With all but the CDR3 taken from the reference TRBV5-1 and TRBJ2-4 genes, the full variable domain is: KAGVTQTPRYLIKTRGQQVTLSCSPISGHRSVSWYQQTPGQGLQFLFEYFSETQRNKGNFPGRFSGRQFSNSRSEMNVSTLELGDSALYLCASSLVLSGTGAKNIQYFGAGTRLSVL.